The clone carrying this TCR beta chain has only a few counts. Antigen unknown. This record comes from a study of T cell repertoires in cytomegalovirus infection. Overall study: It was recently identified HLA-C-restricted and well-studied HLA-B-restricted CMV epitopes that the study used. It can be stated that public TCR beta signatures indicated CMV infection as well as a matching HLA type. Points from the study as a whole: Totalled public TCR beta family frequency picked out people who carried CMV plus the relevant HLA. Clonotype analysis showed dominance of the ex vivo response by HLA-C-restricted CMV-specific TCR beta clonotypes.

The trim removed 4 bases at V and 3 bases at J, leaving 11 bases unmatched. The CDR3 covers 16 residues. TCRdb itself ran the reads through MiXCR, one entry per CDR3 protein. The sample contains tens of thousands of distinct CDR3 sequences, roughly 20% of which appear only once. The sequences come from CD8+ T cells from cultured PBMCs, collected from culture after CMV antigen stimulation. V usage is TRBV12-3 or TRBV12-4 and J usage is TRBJ1-2, with 7 bases that match TRBD1. This receptor was identified in a human donor in good health (CMV status not recorded). Some clones in this sample may be carry-over from other donors' samples. The CDR3 DNA reads TGTGCCAGCAGTTCCCTTCCCTCAACAGGGGACTATGGCTACACCTTC. Translation: CASSSLPSTGDYGYTF.